The 20 T cell receptor beta chains in this list originate from one sample, sequenced in a study of Tregs in tolerant kidney transplant recipients. Profiling relied on immunoSEQ multiplex PCR, and the TCRdb table lists in-frame clones only, not all of them. The sample has over 70,000 clones, roughly 90% seen once; the top ten hold 1.6%. Mixed chimerism was transient after nonmyeloablative marrow transplants from related graft donors. This material consisted of CD4+ T cells from blood (PBMCs), taken 24 months after the transplant. Receptor source: a human patient who received a combined kidney and bone marrow transplant. Some of the T cells might come from the graft donor.

The chain combines TRBV29-1 with TRBJ2-5, with 8 bases lining up with TRBD2. In germline, CDR1 is SQVTM, CDR2 ANQGSEA. CDR3 length equals 14 residues. Trimming removed 3 bases from V and 5 bases from J; junction bases left unmatched: 8. CDR3 sequence: CSVDLSGTPETQYF. DNA of the CDR3: TGCAGCGTTGACCTTAGCGGGACTCCCGAGACCCAGTACTTC.

The chain recombines TRBV29-1 with TRBJ2-7, with D maybe TRBD1 (5 bases). V was cut by 3 bases and J by 4 bases, with 7 bases left in between. The CDR3 is 11 residues long. Germline lookup yields CDR1 SQVTM and CDR2 ANQGSEA. For the CDR3, the DNA is TGCAGCGTTGACGCAGGGTACGAGCAGTACTTC. It specifies CSVDAGYEQYF.

The V call is TRBV7-2, the J call TRBJ2-1, with D unresolved. This CDR3 has 13 residues. Germline CDR1 and CDR2: SGHTA and FQGNSA. V was pared by 4 bases and J by 5 bases, with 9 bases between. The chain's CDR3 is CASSSDINNEQFF. In DNA form, the CDR3 reads TGTGCCAGCAGCTCCGACATCAACAATGAGCAGTTCTTC.

To note about this clone: One end of the junction fails to match germline, which may point to a read error. Other DNA sequences in this sample translate to the same CDR3. This chain links TRBV7-8 with TRBJ1-6; D may be TRBD1 (6 bases). Per germline, CDR1 SGHVS and CDR2 FQNEAQ. The length of the CDR3 is 20 residues. This CDR3 is CASSLLQPGHLLSGNSPLHF. As DNA, the CDR3 is TGTGCCAGCAGCTTGTTGCAACCGGGACATCTCCTAAGCGGTAATTCCCCCCTCCACTTT.

J is TRBJ2-3 and V is TRBV6-5; TRBD2 agrees at 10 bases. CDR1 MNHEY and CDR2 SVGAGI come from the germline V gene. With 5 bases clipped from V and 4 bases from J, the junction kept 6 bases outside the gene matches. The length of the CDR3 is 15 residues. The CDR3 spells CASSLLAGVPDTQYF. Written as DNA, the CDR3 is TGTGCCAGCAGTCTCCTAGCGGGAGTACCAGATACGCAGTATTTT.

As to this clone: An end of the junction does not agree with germline; a read error may underlie this. This specimen includes other DNA sequences encoding the same CDR3. The V gene is TRBV6-5, the J gene TRBJ1-6; 10 positions agree with TRBD1. There are 14 residues in the CDR3. The V gene's germline CDR1 is MNHEY and CDR2 SVGAGI. Here the CDR3 reads CASRRTGGYSPLHF. The CDR3, as DNA: TGTGCCAGCAGGAGGACAGGGGGGTATTCCCCCCTCCACTTT.

The chain joins TRBV5-4 to TRBJ1-2; possibly TRBD1 for D (5 bases). The germline V gene has CDR1 SGHNT and CDR2 YYREEE (reference sequence). Trimming stripped 1 base from V and 8 bases from J, with 18 bases between. The length of the CDR3 is 15 residues. CDR3 region: CASSLPRGSLSGYTF. The CDR3 nucleotides read TGTGCCAGCAGCTTGCCAAGGGGAAGCCTATCGGGCTACACCTTC. Full variable domain (remainder filled in from reference TRBV5-4 and TRBJ1-2): ETGVTQSPTHLIKTRGQQVTLRCSSQSGHNTVSWYQQALGQGPQFIFQYYREEENGRGNFPPRFSGLQFPNYSSELNVNALELDDSALYLCASSLPRGSLSGYTFGSGTRLTVV.

The V and J genes are TRBV19 and TRBJ1-2; TRBD1 matches at 7 bases. CDR1 LNHDA and CDR2 SQIVND come from the germline V gene (reference sequence). This CDR3 region has 13 residues. With V trimmed by 7 bases and J by 4 bases, 6 bases remained unmatched. The CDR3, as DNA: TGTGCCAGTAAGGAGGGGGCCGGCTATGGCTACACCTTC. Its translation: CASKEGAGYGYTF.

The chain uses TRBV6-1 and TRBJ1-1, with D unresolved. The CDR3 contains 14 residues. Trimming removed 6 bases from V and 0 bases from J, with 11 bases in between. Germline V gene lookup returns CDR1 MNHNS and CDR2 SASEGT. CDR3 DNA: TGTGCCAGCAGGCGACGTGGGCTGAACACTGAAGCTTTCTTT. It translates to CASRRRGLNTEAFF.

V is TRBV29-1 and J is TRBJ2-5; 10 nucleotides align to TRBD2. Per the germline V gene, CDR1 is SQVTM and CDR2 is ANQGSEA. The CDR3 totals 14 residues. Trimming at V came to 4 bases and at J to 5 bases, leaving 7 bases not matched to a gene. CDR3 protein: CSVGLAGPRETQYF. CDR3 DNA: TGCAGCGTTGGACTAGCGGGCCCCCGGGAGACCCAGTACTTC. Full variable domain (rest looked up from reference TRBV29-1 and TRBJ2-5): SAVISQKPSRDICQRGTSLTIQCQVDSQVTMMFWYRQQPGQSLTLIATANQGSEATYESGFVIDKFPISRPNLTFSTLTVSNMSPEDSSIYLCSVGLAGPRETQYFGPGTRLLVL.

This chain connects TRBV9 to TRBJ1-3, with D perhaps matching TRBD1 (6 bases). The germline V and J ends were trimmed by 0 bases and 0 bases, with 13 bases remaining between them. Per the germline V gene, CDR1 is SGDLS and CDR2 is YYNGEE. The CDR3 has 17 amino acids. The CDR3 is CASSVDPQGFSGNTIYF. The CDR3 nucleotides read TGTGCCAGCAGCGTAGATCCGCAGGGGTTCTCTGGAAACACCATATATTTT.

This chain uses TRBV7-7 with TRBJ1-5; D is possibly TRBD1 (6 bases). Trimming cost V 6 bases and J 1 base, with 28 bases left between them. The CDR3 has 20 amino acids. Germline lookup yields CDR1 SSHAT and CDR2 FNYEAQ (reference sequence). This CDR3 is CASSQPGQRSAIWSNQPQHF. The CDR3 DNA reads as TGTGCCAGCAGTCAACCGGGACAAAGGTCAGCGATATGGAGCAATCAGCCCCAGCATTTT.

V gene TRBV10-3 combines with J gene TRBJ2-7, with D possibly TRBD2 on 6 matching bases. CDR1 is ENHRY and CDR2 is SYGVKD in the germline V gene. This CDR3 comprises 13 residues. V lost 11 bases and J 0 bases, leaving 14 bases between the germline ends. The chain's CDR3 is CAAQAGSSYEQYF. As DNA, the CDR3 is TGTGCCGCCCAGGCCGGGAGCTCCTACGAGCAGTACTTC.

The rearrangement uses TRBV6-6 and TRBJ1-5; 7 nucleotides agree with TRBD1. The CDR3 consists of 16 residues. V lost 6 bases and J lost 0; bases outside the gene matches: 8. From germline, CDR1 is MNHNY and CDR2 SVGAGI (reference sequence). The CDR3 spells CASRAGTEYSNQPQHF. The DNA for the CDR3 is TGTGCCAGCAGGGCCGGGACAGAGTATAGCAATCAGCCCCAGCATTTT.

The J gene is TRBJ2-5, the V gene TRBV6-1; TRBD2 agrees at 12 bases. J lost 2 bases, V lost 0 bases, and 13 bases had no gene match. This CDR3 spans 20 amino acids. Germline values: CDR1 MNHNS, CDR2 SASEGT. This chain's CDR3 is CASSEAQAGLAGGIQETQYF. The CDR3, as DNA: TGTGCCAGCAGTGAAGCCCAAGCAGGGCTAGCGGGAGGGATACAAGAGACCCAGTACTTC.

V and J are TRBV6-1 and TRBJ2-7, with 12 positions matching TRBD1. Germline CDR1 is MNHNS and CDR2 is SASEGT. The V gene end was trimmed by 6 bases and the J gene end by 4 bases; junction bases not matched to a gene: 4. The length of the CDR3 is 14 residues. CDR3 nucleotides: TGTGCCAGCAGCCCGGGACAGGGGGCGTACGAGCAGTACTTC. Amino acid sequence: CASSPGQGAYEQYF.

The chain couples TRBV13 to TRBJ1-1; maybe TRBD1 (5 bases). The CDR3 has 17 residues. The V gene lost 1 base and the J gene lost 0 bases, with 15 bases spanning the gap. Germline V gene data show CDR1 as PRHDT and CDR2 as FYEKMQ (reference sequence). The CDR3 spells CASSLARQPPMNTEAFF. Here the CDR3 DNA reads TGTGCCAGCAGCTTAGCGCGACAGCCCCCCATGAACACTGAAGCTTTCTTT.

DNA for the CDR3: TGTGCCACCAGCAGGGGACTAGCGGGAGAACACGAGCAGTACTTC. Amino acid sequence: CATSRGLAGEHEQYF. The V gene is TRBV15, the J gene TRBJ2-7, with 14 bases fitting TRBD2. Unmatched junction bases numbered 3, after V lost 3 bases and J lost 5 bases. CDR1 and CDR2 (germline): LNHNV, YYDKDF (reference sequence). The CDR3 is 15 amino acids.

The chain is built from TRBV10-3 and TRBJ2-7; D ambiguous. Germline-derived CDR1 and CDR2 are ENHRY and SYGVKD. Trimming stripped 0 bases from V and 6 bases from J, with 24 bases between. The CDR3 is made up of 18 amino acids. The CDR3 spells CAISESVPHQDARSEQYF. CDR3 coding DNA: TGTGCCATCAGTGAGTCAGTTCCCCACCAAGACGCGAGGAGCGAGCAGTACTTC.

The rearrangement links TRBV19 to TRBJ2-2, with 9 bases fitting TRBD2. CDR1 is LNHDA and CDR2 is SQIVND in the germline V gene (reference sequence). This CDR3 comprises 16 residues. V was clipped by 3 bases and J by 6 bases; unmatched bases: 8. The CDR3 sequence is CASSIVAGGWAGELFF. The DNA of the CDR3 is TGTGCCAGTAGTATTGTTGCGGGGGGGTGGGCCGGGGAGCTGTTTTTT.